The 30 T cell receptor beta chains reported below all come from one sample, sequenced in a study of blood T cells in healthy people across ages. For the second PCR, which ran for roughly 7 to 11 cycles, a sample-barcoded 5' primer and a J-beta primer mix were used. MiXCR was run by TCRdb on the 5' RACE reads, yielding one entry per CDR3 protein. The table lists some 780,000 distinct CDR3 sequences, about 61% of them singletons. Input material: blood. The source is a man aged 35-49 years in good health.

The chain is built from TRBV29-1 and TRBJ2-3; 10 bases line up with TRBD2. V lost 7 bases and J lost 0; bases outside the gene matches: 13. The germline V gene encodes CDR1 SQVTM and CDR2 ANQGSEA. This CDR3 comprises 17 residues. The CDR3 here is CSALVSGGPVSTDTQYF. For the CDR3, the DNA is TGCAGCGCATTAGTTAGCGGGGGGCCCGTTAGCACAGATACGCAGTATTTT.

This clonotype was recorded a few times. The chain uses TRBV24-1 and TRBJ2-1, with TRBD1 identical over 10 bases. V was clipped by 5 bases and J by 12 bases; unmatched bases: 9. This CDR3 comprises 14 residues. CDR1 is KGHDR and CDR2 is SFDVKD in the germline V gene. CDR3: CATSGQGAGSGQFF. CDR3 nucleotide sequence: TGTGCCACCAGTGGACAGGGGGCTGGGTCTGGGCAGTTCTTC.

The J gene is TRBJ2-7, the V gene TRBV7-2; 7 bases are shared with TRBD1. J was trimmed by 2 bases and V by 4 bases; bases with no gene match: 11. Germline CDR1 and CDR2: SGHTA and FQGNSA. The CDR3 loop spans 16 amino acids. CDR3 DNA: TGTGCCAGCAGCTCAAGACAGGGTAAGATCACCTACGAGCAGTACTTC. Amino acids: CASSSRQGKITYEQYF.

A few counts support this clonotype. The chain joins TRBV25-1 to TRBJ2-5; D might be TRBD1 (5 bases). CDR1 is MGHDK and CDR2 is SYGVNS in the germline V gene. V was pared by 0 bases and J by 0 bases, with 8 bases between. This CDR3 region has 15 residues. CDR3 sequence (DNA): TGTGCCAGCAGTGAATATTCAGGGTACCAAGAGACCCAGTACTTC. This translates into CASSEYSGYQETQYF.

V and J are TRBV5-4 and TRBJ2-1, with D unclear. V dropped 0 bases and J dropped 8 bases, with 12 bases sitting between them. There are 14 residues in the CDR3. Germline V gene data show CDR1 as SGHNT and CDR2 as YYREEE (reference sequence). The CDR3 coding sequence is TGTGCCAGCAGCTTGGTGGGCATTGGGCATGAGCAGTTCTTC. This gives the protein CASSLVGIGHEQFF. The full variable domain, rest sourced from reference TRBV5-4 and TRBJ2-1, is ETGVTQSPTHLIKTRGQQVTLRCSSQSGHNTVSWYQQALGQGPQFIFQYYREEENGRGNFPPRFSGLQFPNYSSELNVNALELDDSALYLCASSLVGIGHEQFFGPGTRLTVL.

V is TRBV20-1 and J is TRBJ1-2; D is perhaps TRBD1 (5 bases). Germline assignment: CDR1 DFQATT and CDR2 SNEGSKA (reference sequence). This CDR3 is built from 15 residues. Trimming pared 1 base from V and 2 bases from J, leaving 14 bases between. The CDR3 spells CSARASGTTNYGYTF. CDR3 in DNA: TGCAGTGCTAGAGCGTCCGGGACGACGAACTATGGCTACACCTTC.

J is TRBJ1-2 and V is TRBV20-1, with 9 bases aligning to TRBD1. Per germline, CDR1 DFQATT and CDR2 SNEGSKA (reference sequence). Trimming removed 1 base from V and 8 bases from J; junction bases left unmatched: 8. The CDR3 has 14 residues. CDR3 nucleotides: TGCAGTGCTAGAGTGGGGGGGGACAGGGACGGCTACACCTTC. This sequence encodes CSARVGGDRDGYTF.

The V gene is TRBV3-1, the J gene TRBJ2-5; 8 bases fit TRBD1. Matching the DNA end better, TRBJ2-7 makes the J call doubtful. Germline V gives CDR1 LGHDT, CDR2 YNNKEL (reference sequence). The length of the CDR3 is 15 residues. The CDR3 region has the DNA TGTGCCAGCAGCCCTCAATGGACAGGGATCGGCGAGCAGTACTTC. Encoded protein: CASSPQWTGIGEQYF.

This clonotype was seen a few times. The genes are TRBV11-2 and TRBJ2-3, with TRBD2 matching over 8 bases. The germline V gene encodes CDR1 SGHAT and CDR2 FQNNGV. CDR3 length: 16 residues. Germline trimming cut 4 bases from V and 1 base from J; bases unmatched to any gene: 7. The CDR3, as DNA: TGTGCCAGCAGCTGGGGGCGGGGGGCGGGCACAGATACGCAGTATTTT. Protein product: CASSWGRGAGTDTQYF.

This clonotype has just a few counts. V gene TRBV7-8 combines with J gene TRBJ2-7; no clear D. V lost 7 bases to trimming and J lost 3 bases, with 19 bases between them. Germline lookup yields CDR1 SGHVS and CDR2 FQNEAQ. The CDR3 sequence is 15 residues long. The CDR3 reads CASTPPNLTHYEQYF. DNA of the CDR3: TGTGCCAGCACACCACCCAACCTCACACACTACGAGCAGTACTTC.

This clonotype showed up just a few times. The chain links TRBV20-1 to TRBJ2-1, with 10 bases fitting TRBD2. V trimming: 5 bases; J trimming: 8 bases; junction bases outside the gene matches: 9. Germline CDR1 and CDR2: DFQATT and SNEGSKA (reference sequence). The CDR3 has 14 amino acids. CDR3 amino acids: CSARTSGTSYEQFF. CDR3 bases: TGCAGTGCTCGGACTAGCGGCACCTCGTATGAGCAGTTCTTC.

CDR3 sequence reads: CASNNRQGSEAFF. DNA for the CDR3: TGTGCCAGCAACAACCGACAGGGGAGTGAAGCTTTCTTT. This sequence joins TRBV27 and TRBJ1-1; 8 positions match TRBD1. V lost 7 bases, J lost 7 bases, and 8 bases stayed unmatched. CDR1 is MNHEY, CDR2 SMNVEV, per germline (reference sequence). The CDR3 is 13 amino acids.

The V call is TRBV11-2, the J call TRBJ2-5; TRBD1 agrees at 7 bases. Germline assignment: CDR1 SGHAT and CDR2 FQNNGV. Trimming removed 0 bases from V and 1 base from J; junction bases left unmatched: 2. This CDR3 has 15 residues. CDR3 coding DNA: TGTGCCAGCAGCTTAGATTGGACAGGCCAAGAGACCCAGTACTTC. It specifies CASSLDWTGQETQYF.

CDR3 sequence: CASSSYQAVTSYEQYF. The CDR3, as DNA: TGTGCCAGCAGCTCGTACCAGGCGGTAACCTCCTACGAGCAGTACTTC. The rearrangement joins TRBV11-3 to TRBJ2-7; D not certain. V was pared by 4 bases and J by 0 bases, with 16 bases between. The germline gives CDR1 SGHNT, CDR2 YENEEA. The CDR3 has 16 residues.

The CDR3 coding sequence is TGCAGTGCAGGTCGTGGGACTACCCCCCGATCGCAGTATTTT. This encodes CSAGRGTTPRSQYF. The V call is TRBV20-1, the J call TRBJ2-3; 7 nucleotides align to TRBD2. CDR3 size: 14 residues. The germline CDR1 and CDR2 sequences are DFQATT and SNEGSKA (reference sequence). V was pared by 6 bases and J by 10 bases, with 16 bases of the junction left unmatched.

This chain links TRBV20-1 with TRBJ1-6, with unresolved D. The CDR3 loop spans 15 amino acids. The germline V gene encodes CDR1 DFQATT and CDR2 SNEGSKA (reference sequence). Trimming took off 1 base at V and 6 bases at J, with 13 bases between the two ends. The CDR3 region has the DNA TGCAGTGCTAGAGGGGAGGGCCCGTCTAATTCACCCCTCCACTTT. Protein sequence: CSARGEGPSNSPLHF.

The CDR3 region is CATSQEGYTDTQYF. The CDR3 DNA reads as TGTGCCACCAGTCAGGAGGGGTACACAGATACGCAGTATTTT. The rearrangement uses TRBV24-1 and TRBJ2-3; perhaps TRBD2 as D (6 bases). CDR3 length: 14 amino acids. V dropped 6 bases and J dropped 2 bases, with 11 bases sitting between them. From germline, CDR1 is KGHDR and CDR2 SFDVKD.

V is TRBV7-3 and J is TRBJ2-5; TRBD2 agrees at 7 bases. There are 15 residues in the CDR3. Germline V CDR1 and CDR2: SGHTA, FQGTGA. V dropped 3 bases and J dropped 2; count of bases not matched to a gene: 6. The CDR3 DNA reads TGTGCCAGCAGCTTGGCGGGAGATCGTCAAGAGACCCAGTACTTC. Residues: CASSLAGDRQETQYF.

The chain is built from TRBV13 and TRBJ2-3, with 8 bases matching TRBD1. Losses at the gene ends were 5 bases for V and 2 bases for J; bases not matched to a gene: 18. The germline CDR1 and CDR2 sequences are PRHDT and FYEKMQ (reference sequence). The CDR3 is made up of 19 amino acids. The DNA of the CDR3 is TGTGCCAGCAGCCGAGCAGACAGGGGCCCTCCACCGAACACAGATACGCAGTATTTT. Encoded protein: CASSRADRGPPPNTDTQYF.

This clonotype appeared a few times. The chain recombines TRBV15 with TRBJ2-4; D may be TRBD1 (6 bases). The J call may be incorrect, as the DNA end agrees better with TRBJ2-7. CDR1 LNHNV and CDR2 YYDKDF come from the germline V gene (reference sequence). CDR3 length: 15 residues. The DNA for the CDR3 is TGTGCCACCAGCAGAGTGAAAACAGGGACCTACGAGCAGTACTTC. This sequence encodes CATSRVKTGTYEQYF.

The rearrangement uses TRBV21-1 and TRBJ2-7. TRBV21-1 is a known pseudogene. The CDR3 consists of 15 residues. CDR3 region: CASSKDRGFLYEQYF. CDR3 sequence (DNA): TGTGCCAGCAGCAAAGATCGGGGTTTCCTCTACGAGCAGTACTTC.

The genes are TRBV7-9 and TRBJ1-1; 8 nucleotides agree with TRBD1. Germline V gives CDR1 SEHNR, CDR2 FQNEAQ (reference sequence). After removal of 5 bases from V and 4 bases from J, the junction contained 6 bases not matched to a gene. The CDR3 totals 14 residues. CDR3 nucleotides: TGTGCCAGCAGCCCCCTGGACAGGGTCACTGAAGCTTTCTTT. This encodes CASSPLDRVTEAFF.

This clonotype was counted only a few times. CDR3 nucleotide sequence: TGTGCCAGCAGAACTGGACGGTTAAACTACGAGCAGTACTTC. Translation gives CASRTGRLNYEQYF. V gene TRBV12-3 or TRBV12-4 combines with J gene TRBJ2-7; D gene unclear. V lost 6 bases and J lost 3, with 15 bases in between. This CDR3 is 14 amino acids long.

The V and J genes are TRBV24-1 and TRBJ2-3, with D tentatively TRBD1 (5 bases). Germline lookup yields CDR1 KGHDR and CDR2 SFDVKD. CDR3 length equals 15 residues. Between the trimmed V and J ends, which lost 7 bases and 2 bases, there was a span of 15 bases. CDR3 sequence (DNA): TGTGCCACCAGCAGGGCGGATTCCTACACAGATACGCAGTATTTT. This sequence encodes CATSRADSYTDTQYF.

In this sample, this clonotype turned up once. The chain links TRBV12-3 or TRBV12-4 to TRBJ2-1, with 9 bases aligning to TRBD1. After removal of 5 bases from V and 0 bases from J, the junction contained 2 bases not matched to a gene. This CDR3 region has 15 residues. The CDR3 nucleotides are TGTGCCAGCAGTGACAGGGGGTTCTCCTACAATGAGCAGTTCTTC. This sequence encodes CASSDRGFSYNEQFF.

This clonotype was counted only a few times. The chain joins TRBV2 to TRBJ2-5; D might be TRBD2 (6 bases). The CDR3 is 13 amino acids. Trimming took off 9 bases at V and 3 bases at J, with 14 bases between the two ends. Germline V lookup: CDR1 SNHLY, CDR2 FYNNEI. CDR3 in amino acids: CASNRDWEETQYF. CDR3 DNA sequence: TGTGCCAGTAACCGGGACTGGGAAGAGACCCAGTACTTC.

The V gene is TRBV12-3 or TRBV12-4, the J gene TRBJ2-6; TRBD1 matches 7 bases. V lost 0 bases and J lost 1; bases outside the gene matches: 9. The CDR3 loop spans 19 amino acids. Here the CDR3 DNA reads TGTGCCAGCAGTTTAGCTCTAGGGGGCGCAGGTTCTGGGGCCAACGTCCTGACTTTC. This translates into CASSLALGGAGSGANVLTF.

This clonotype was seen a few times. This chain uses TRBV30 with TRBJ1-5; D is unclear. The ends were cut back, 2 bases at V and 2 bases at J, with 10 bases in the middle. This CDR3 has 14 residues. CDR1 and CDR2 (germline): GTSNPN, SVGIG (reference sequence). This CDR3 reads CAWSKGIGNQPQHF. CDR3 sequence (DNA): TGTGCCTGGAGTAAGGGAATTGGCAATCAGCCCCAGCATTTT.

The chain recombines TRBV5-6 with TRBJ2-1; D remains unclear. The V end was cut by 4 bases, the J end by 7 bases, with 9 bases between. The CDR3 spans 12 residues. Germline V gene sequence: CDR1 SGHDT, CDR2 YYEEEE. The CDR3 region has the DNA TGTGCCAGCAGCCAGTTTAGGAATGAGCAGTTCTTC. Translated, it gives CASSQFRNEQFF.

This clonotype was detected a few times. Here the CDR3 reads CSARDLWSSGNRETLYF. The CDR3 DNA reads TGCAGTGCTAGAGATCTTTGGTCTAGCGGAAATAGGGAGACCCTGTACTTC. This rearrangement joins TRBV20-1 to TRBJ2-7; 7 bases agree with TRBD2. The J segment lost 12 bases and the V segment lost 0 bases, leaving 23 bases of the junction unmatched. Germline V gives CDR1 DFQATT, CDR2 SNEGSKA (reference sequence). The CDR3 length is 17 residues.